These 9 T cell receptor beta chains share one sample of origin, sequenced in a study of cytomegalovirus exposure and HLA in healthy donors. PCR amplification relied on 60 Vbeta primers (plus 13 Jbeta primers). This table comes from immunoSEQ multiplex PCR, and its TCRdb copy is limited to in-frame clones, with some not included. The table shows hundreds of thousands of clones, with around four fifths occurring only once. What was sequenced was PBMCs. These receptors all come from a male donor in good health and CMV-seronegative.

The rearrangement joins TRBV19 to TRBJ1-1, with a tentative D call TRBD1 (6 bases). This CDR3 is built from 14 residues. The V end lost 8 bases, the J end lost 5 bases, and 18 bases lay between the germline ends. Germline V lookup: CDR1 LNHDA, CDR2 SQIVND (reference sequence). Written as DNA, the CDR3 is TGTGCCAGTGGTGGGGGCCGGCGAGAAACTGAAGCTTTCTTT. Protein: CASGGGRRETEAFF.

The CDR3 nucleotides are TGCAGCGTTGAAGACTACTTACCGGGACAGGGTCAATATGGGCAGTTCTTC. Its protein product is CSVEDYLPGQGQYGQFF. The V gene is TRBV29-1, the J gene TRBJ2-1; 9 bases line up with TRBD1. CDR3 size: 17 residues. CDR1 is SQVTM, CDR2 ANQGSEA, per germline. V lost 0 bases and J lost 12; bases outside the gene matches: 18.

The chain links TRBV5-1 to TRBJ2-5; tentative D call: TRBD1 (5 bases). The J call may be mistaken, given a closer DNA end match to TRBJ2-7. In germline, CDR1 is SGHRS, CDR2 YFSETQ. The CDR3 consists of 17 residues. CDR3 sequence reads: CASSLSPQQVRRYEQYF. CDR3 DNA sequence: TGCGCCAGCAGCTTGAGTCCTCAACAGGTACGACGCTACGAGCAGTACTTC.

The chain has TRBV12-2 and TRBJ2-1; TRBD1, the table's D call, was not compared with the DNA. TRBV12-2 is noted as a pseudogene. The length of the CDR3 is 17 residues. The CDR3 region is CASRLEGRGLSYNEQFF. Here the CDR3 DNA reads TGTGCAAGTCGCTTAGAGGGCAGGGGGCTTTCCTACAATGAGCAGTTCTTC.

In regard to this clone: One base away lies a much larger clone, so this may be a sequencing read error. CDR3 residues: CASSWDRSYEQYF. The CDR3 bases are TGTGCCAGCAGTTGGGACAGGTCCTACGAGCAGTACTTC. This chain uses TRBV27 with TRBJ2-5, with 8 bases lining up with TRBD1. The J call is doubtful: the DNA matches TRBJ2-7 better. The CDR3 covers 13 residues. Germline CDR1 MNHEY, CDR2 SMNVEV (reference sequence).

This chain connects TRBV4-1 to TRBJ1-2; 8 nucleotides match TRBD1. Trimming at V came to 7 bases and at J to 5 bases, leaving 12 bases not matched to a gene. There are 15 residues in the CDR3. Per the germline V gene, CDR1 is MGHRA and CDR2 is YSYEKL. The CDR3, as DNA: TGCGCCAGCAACCATGTACCGGGACAGGAATATGGCTACACCTTC. This sequence encodes CASNHVPGQEYGYTF.

This chain joins TRBV6-6 and TRBJ1-1; 11 nucleotides line up with TRBD1. CDR1 is MNHNY, CDR2 SVGAGI, per germline (reference sequence). The CDR3 extends over 14 amino acids. J gave up 0 bases and V 11 bases, and 5 bases lay outside the gene matches. The CDR3, as DNA: TGTGCCGCCCGGACAGGGGGCATGAACACTGAAGCTTTCTTT. Translated: CAARTGGMNTEAFF.

The CDR3 spells CASSLGIFGEQFF. DNA of the CDR3: TGTGCCAGCAGCCTCGGGATATTCGGAGAGCAGTTCTTC. This chain joins TRBV9 and TRBJ2-1; possibly TRBD2 for D (5 bases). Trimming pared 4 bases from V and 10 bases from J, leaving 15 bases between. CDR1 and CDR2 from the germline V gene are SGDLS and YYNGEE. The CDR3 runs 13 residues.

CDR3 in DNA: TGTGCCAGCAGTTTAGCGAGTAGCGGGAGGTTCATATACGAGCAGTACTTC. It translates to CASSLASSGRFIYEQYF. The chain is built from TRBV28 and TRBJ2-7; 10 nucleotides agree with TRBD2. CDR3 length: 17 amino acids. J was trimmed by 4 bases and V by 2 bases; bases with no gene match: 11. From germline, CDR1 is MDHEN and CDR2 SYDVKM.